These 7 T cell receptor beta chains share one sample of origin, sequenced in a study of beta chain features in type 1 diabetes. The investigators reverse transcribed all of the isolated RNA, so they sequenced expressed TCRB transcripts. Clones were read by immunoSEQ multiplex PCR, and TCRdb kept only the in-frame ones, dropping some. Among about 330,000 clones listed, 9.5% to 12% were seen once. Sequences were obtained from naive CD4+ T cells from blood. The receptors here all came from a woman in her 30s in good health.

On this clone itself: This CDR3 is also generated by other DNA sequences in the sample. The chain is built from TRBV5-1 and TRBJ2-1; D is perhaps TRBD1 (6 bases). In germline, CDR1 is SGHRS, CDR2 YFSETQ. The CDR3 totals 14 residues. V was clipped by 1 base and J by 6 bases, with 11 bases between them. This chain's CDR3 is CASSLLGAGNEQFF. Written as DNA, the CDR3 is TGCGCCAGCAGCTTGCTGGGGGCAGGCAATGAGCAGTTCTTC.

This clone was counted only a few times. This chain uses TRBV29-1 with TRBJ2-7; D is possibly TRBD1 (6 bases). The CDR3 runs 15 residues. Germline assignment: CDR1 SQVTM and CDR2 ANQGSEA. Trimming cost V 5 bases and J 5 bases, with 22 bases left between them. The CDR3 protein is CSVLPGYRAGDEQYF. CDR3 in DNA: TGCAGCGTTCTACCGGGCTACAGGGCTGGGGACGAGCAGTACTTC.

This clone was seen a few times. V usage is TRBV5-1 and J usage is TRBJ1-2; D possibly corresponds to TRBD1 (6 bases). The V gene lost 0 bases and the J gene lost 4 bases, with 13 bases spanning the gap. The CDR3 contains 15 residues. CDR1 is SGHRS, CDR2 YFSETQ, per germline. The CDR3 coding sequence is TGCGCCAGCAGCTTGGAATCTTCAGGGGCCTATGGCTACACCTTC. Translating gives CASSLESSGAYGYTF.

This rearrangement joins TRBV9 to TRBJ2-2; D may be TRBD2 (5 bases). Germline V CDR1 and CDR2: SGDLS, YYNGEE. Trimming removed 4 bases from V and 7 bases from J, with 20 bases in between. The CDR3 has 16 amino acids. CDR3 nucleotides: TGTGCCAGCAGCCCCCGGCGGGTGGTCCTAGGCGGGGAGCTGTTTTTT. Its protein is CASSPRRVVLGGELFF.

This clone was picked up a small number of times. Here the CDR3 DNA reads TGCGCCAGCAGTAGGCGGGATAACTACTACGAGCAGTACTTC. Translation gives CASSRRDNYYEQYF. This chain connects TRBV5-1 to TRBJ2-7; maybe TRBD2 (6 bases). The CDR3 totals 14 residues. The V gene's germline CDR1 is SGHRS and CDR2 YFSETQ. The V and J ends lost 5 bases and 3 bases respectively, with 15 bases between them.

This clone was observed a handful of times. The chain is built from TRBV11-1 and TRBJ2-7; 10 bases align to TRBD1. J lost 2 bases, V lost 5 bases, and 3 bases had no gene match. Germline V CDR1 and CDR2: SGHAT, FQDESV (reference sequence). The length of the CDR3 is 14 residues. The CDR3 region is CASSQTGGTYEQYF. The CDR3 region has the DNA TGTGCCAGCAGCCAGACAGGGGGCACCTACGAGCAGTACTTC. Complete variable domain (other parts from reference TRBV11-1 and TRBJ2-7): EAEVAQSPRYKITEKSQAVAFWCDPISGHATLYWYRQILGQGPELLVQFQDESVVDDSQLPKDRFSAERLKGVDSTLKIQPAELGDSAMYLCASSQTGGTYEQYFGPGTRLTVT.

This clone was seen a few times. The V gene is TRBV6-5, the J gene TRBJ1-3; unclear D gene. With 5 bases removed from V and 7 bases from J, the gap between germline ends came to 12 bases. This CDR3 spans 13 amino acids. Per the germline V gene, CDR1 is MNHEY and CDR2 is SVGAGI. The CDR3 protein is CASSLYYGNTIYF. The CDR3 coding sequence is TGTGCCAGCAGTCTCTATTACGGGAACACCATATATTTT.